This TCR beta chain was observed in a study of technical replicates of blood from several donors. The table came from immunoSEQ multiplex PCR; TCRdb's copy has only in-frame clones and leaves some out. The sample lists 65,000 to 90,000 clones, around 94% occurring once. CDR1 and CDR2 (germline): LGHNA, YSLEER. With 4 bases removed from V and 9 bases from J, the gap between germline ends came to 13 bases. The CDR3 has 13 residues. The rearrangement joins TRBV4-3 to TRBJ1-5, with a tentative D call TRBD1 (5 bases). The source is a human donor in good health. The sequenced sample consisted of T cells isolated from PBMCs. In nucleotides, the CDR3 is TGCGCCAGCAGCCGTACGACAGACGGGCCCCAGCATTTT. This codes for CASSRTTDGPQHF.